The 24 T cell receptor beta chains presented below share a single source sample, sequenced in a study of radiation and T cells in renal cell carcinoma (dated by TCRdb to about 2020). What the time point label conveys for this sample: baseline pretreatment blood. The meaning of the sample's treatment or condition label: 15 Gy SBRT to primary tumor, nephrectomy 4 weeks later. The receptor library was made with the immunoSEQ multiplex PCR assay. TCRdb stores this immuneACCESS table with in-frame sequences only. Part of the clones is absent; in the studies checked, under half of the shortfall reflects unresolved V genes, and no reason is known for the rest. The sample table shows about 130,000 clones, and about 88% are seen once. Approximately 12% of the sample comes from the top ten. Here the sequenced sample was blood, taken from a patient whose treatment included radiotherapy and nephrectomy. These receptor sequences come from a woman between 45 and 65 years old with renal cell carcinoma.

This chain links TRBV6-1 with TRBJ2-7; 9 bases map to TRBD1. This CDR3 is built from 14 residues. V shed 8 bases and J 5 bases; nucleotides not matched to a gene: 10. The germline CDR1 and CDR2 sequences are MNHNS and SASEGT. The CDR3 region is CASGTGQGLNEQYF. In nucleotides, the CDR3 is TGTGCCAGCGGGACGGGACAGGGTCTCAACGAGCAGTACTTC.

Only one count was recorded for this clone. The chain has TRBV18 and TRBJ1-2; 7 bases align to TRBD1. V lost 0 bases, J lost 5 bases, and 9 bases stayed unmatched. The CDR3 length is 16 residues. Germline CDR1 and CDR2: KGHSH and LQKENI. In DNA, the CDR3 is TGTGCCAGCTCACCACCATCTTCAGGGGGAGAATATGGCTACACCTTC. Its translation is CASSPPSSGGEYGYTF.

This chain links TRBV19 with TRBJ2-3; D gene uncertain. Per germline, CDR1 LNHDA and CDR2 SQIVND (reference sequence). Trimming stripped 3 bases from V and 0 bases from J, with 16 bases between. The CDR3 has 17 residues. CDR3 nucleotides: TGTGCCAGTAGTATTGTTAGGGTTGGGGTTAGCACAGATACGCAGTATTTT. Translating gives CASSIVRVGVSTDTQYF.

The chain has TRBV11-1 and TRBJ2-1; D perhaps matches TRBD2 (5 bases). Trimming pared 5 bases from V and 5 bases from J, leaving 10 bases between. Germline V gene sequence: CDR1 SGHAT, CDR2 FQDESV (reference sequence). CDR3 size: 13 residues. CDR3 amino acids: CASSRRPNNEQFF. Here the CDR3 DNA reads TGTGCCAGCAGCCGGAGGCCCAACAATGAGCAGTTCTTC.

The chain joins TRBV7-2 to TRBJ2-1; D perhaps matches TRBD1 (7 bases). Germline CDR1 and CDR2: SGHTA and FQGNSA. There are 15 residues in the CDR3. The germline V and J ends were trimmed by 0 bases and 3 bases, with 9 bases remaining between them. The CDR3 DNA is TGTGCCAGCAGCTTAGCCAGGGGGGTCTACAATGAGCAGTTCTTC. Its translation is CASSLARGVYNEQFF.

This chain links TRBV6-1 with TRBJ1-2, with D unclear. This CDR3 spans 14 amino acids. The V gene's germline CDR1 is MNHNS and CDR2 SASEGT. The V and J ends lost 1 base and 5 bases respectively, with 11 bases between them. The CDR3 region is CASSEDLSVYGYTF. The CDR3 region has the DNA TGTGCCAGCAGTGAAGATCTCTCGGTATATGGCTACACCTTC.

The chain recombines TRBV21-1 with TRBJ1-2; the D call in the table, TRBD1, was not verified against the DNA. TRBV21-1 is a pseudogene segment. The CDR3 totals 16 residues. The CDR3 bases are TGTGCCAGCAGCAATAACAGGGGGCGGGGTAACTATGGCTACACCTTC. Its protein product is CASSNNRGRGNYGYTF.

The rearrangement joins TRBV25-1 to TRBJ1-1; 7 positions match TRBD1. The CDR3 is 14 amino acids. J was trimmed by 6 bases and V by 6 bases; bases with no gene match: 10. Germline V lookup: CDR1 MGHDK, CDR2 SYGVNS. DNA for the CDR3: TGTGCCAGCAGAGGGGGCGCGAAGTTGGCTGAAGCTTTCTTT. Amino acid sequence: CASRGGAKLAEAFF.

The rearrangement uses TRBV9 and TRBJ2-7; no definite D call. V lost 0 bases and J lost 5, with 6 bases in between. Germline CDR1 is SGDLS and CDR2 is YYNGEE. The CDR3 has 12 residues. CDR3 region: CASSVVQDEQYF. The DNA of the CDR3 is TGTGCCAGCAGCGTAGTTCAGGACGAGCAGTACTTC.

This rearrangement joins TRBV15 to TRBJ1-2, with TRBD1 as a possible D gene (5 bases). The CDR3 is 15 residues long. Germline assignment: CDR1 LNHNV and CDR2 YYDKDF (reference sequence). Trimming stripped 5 bases from V and 5 bases from J, with 18 bases between. The CDR3 DNA reads as TGTGCCACCAGCTCATCCCGGGGCAGCCAGTATGGCTACACCTTC. The encoded protein is CATSSSRGSQYGYTF.

The V gene is TRBV2, the J gene TRBJ1-4; unclear D gene. The CDR3 has 15 residues. Trimming cost V 5 bases and J 8 bases, with 18 bases left between them. Per germline, CDR1 SNHLY and CDR2 FYNNEI. CDR3 in amino acids: CASSPNTVGREKLFF. The CDR3 DNA follows: TGTGCCAGCAGTCCTAATACAGTCGGAAGGGAAAAACTGTTTTTT.

The rearrangement uses TRBV7-9 and TRBJ1-1; no clear D. Germline V gene lookup returns CDR1 SEHNR and CDR2 FQNEAQ (reference sequence). The CDR3 is made up of 13 amino acids. Trimming removed 2 bases from V and 1 base from J, with 5 bases in between. The CDR3 DNA reads TGTGCCAGCAGCTTACGACCGAACACTGAAGCTTTCTTT. It codes for CASSLRPNTEAFF.

The chain joins TRBV6-1 to TRBJ2-7; D gene uncertain. The germline V gene encodes CDR1 MNHNS and CDR2 SASEGT. There are 11 residues in the CDR3. Trimming removed 7 bases from V and 5 bases from J, with 9 bases in between. DNA for the CDR3: TGTGCCAGCACCCTCACCCACGAGCAGTACTTC. Translation gives CASTLTHEQYF.

The V and J genes are TRBV5-1 and TRBJ2-3; D is uncertain. The CDR3 is made up of 14 amino acids. The V end lost 2 bases, the J end lost 4 bases, and 11 bases lay between the germline ends. Germline CDR1 is SGHRS and CDR2 is YFSETQ. This CDR3 reads CASSLIGAADTQYF. CDR3 nucleotides: TGCGCCAGCAGCTTAATAGGAGCCGCAGATACGCAGTATTTT.

The chain recombines TRBV6-5 with TRBJ1-1; D is unresolved. CDR3 size: 12 residues. Per germline, CDR1 MNHEY and CDR2 SVGAGI. The V gene lost 5 bases and the J gene lost 12 bases, with 16 bases spanning the gap. Here the CDR3 reads CASSTAFEGTFF. The CDR3 DNA follows: TGTGCCAGCAGTACCGCCTTTGAAGGTACTTTCTTT.

The gene calls are TRBV11-2 and TRBJ1-6; a possible D gene is TRBD1 (6 bases). This CDR3 has 16 amino acids. CDR1 SGHAT and CDR2 FQNNGV come from the germline V gene. V was clipped by 0 bases and J by 7 bases, with 13 bases between them. The CDR3 DNA reads TGTGCCAGCAGCTTAGATTGGGCAGGGGAAAATTCACCCCTCCACTTT. Translation gives CASSLDWAGENSPLHF.

This clone was observed a single time. The chain carries TRBV5-6 and TRBJ2-1; TRBD1 aligns across 9 bases. The CDR3 is 16 residues long. V trimming: 3 bases; J trimming: 1 base; junction bases outside the gene matches: 5. The germline V gene encodes CDR1 SGHDT and CDR2 YYEEEE. CDR3 in amino acids: CASSSGTGISYNEQFF. The CDR3, as DNA: TGTGCCAGCAGCTCGGGGACAGGGATTTCCTACAATGAGCAGTTCTTC.

The sample holds one count of this clone. V is TRBV19 and J is TRBJ2-5; 10 positions agree with TRBD1. From germline, CDR1 is LNHDA and CDR2 SQIVND (reference sequence). The CDR3 has 18 residues. The trim removed 4 bases at V and 4 bases at J, leaving 15 bases unmatched. DNA of the CDR3: TGTGCCAGTAGTAGGTGGGGCGTGGGACAGGGGTTTAGAGAGACCCAGTACTTC. This sequence encodes CASSRWGVGQGFRETQYF.

The chain uses TRBV6-1 and TRBJ2-4; D not resolved. The germline CDR1 and CDR2 sequences are MNHNS and SASEGT. CDR3 length: 13 amino acids. V was pared by 3 bases and J by 4 bases, with 7 bases between. This CDR3 is CASSDVGKNIQYF. In DNA form, the CDR3 reads TGTGCCAGCAGTGACGTCGGAAAAAACATTCAGTACTTC.

The V and J genes are TRBV14 and TRBJ1-1; D ambiguous. Germline V gene lookup returns CDR1 SGHDN and CDR2 FVKESK. V was shortened by 0 bases and J by 1 base, with 9 bases between the two germline ends. This CDR3 has 15 amino acids. CDR3 sequence reads: CASSQERAANTEAFF. Here the CDR3 DNA reads TGTGCCAGCAGCCAAGAGCGGGCAGCGAACACTGAAGCTTTCTTT.

The chain joins TRBV5-1 to TRBJ1-2; no clear D. The CDR3 runs 14 residues. Germline V lookup: CDR1 SGHRS, CDR2 YFSETQ. V was cut by 3 bases and J by 8 bases, with 17 bases left in between. The CDR3 region is CASSWGEAPLGYTF. The CDR3 nucleotides are TGCGCCAGCAGCTGGGGTGAGGCCCCCCTAGGCTACACCTTC.

The V gene is TRBV9, the J gene TRBJ2-1, with 14 bases lining up with TRBD2. The V gene end was trimmed by 0 bases and the J gene end by 0 bases; junction bases not matched to a gene: 8. Germline lookup yields CDR1 SGDLS and CDR2 YYNGEE. The CDR3 runs to 20 residues. The CDR3 is CASSVGTGTSGGHSYNEQFF. The DNA of the CDR3 is TGTGCCAGCAGCGTAGGAACAGGGACTAGCGGGGGCCACTCCTACAATGAGCAGTTCTTC.

This clone has more than one count but fewer than ten. This chain links TRBV9 with TRBJ1-1; a possible D gene is TRBD1 (6 bases). Germline assignment: CDR1 SGDLS and CDR2 YYNGEE. The V gene lost 3 bases and the J gene lost 2 bases, with 11 bases spanning the gap. The CDR3 consists of 14 residues. DNA of the CDR3: TGTGCCAGCAGCGAGTGGACAGAAAACACTGAAGCTTTCTTT. This gives the protein CASSEWTENTEAFF. Using reference TRBV9 and TRBJ1-1 for the parts outside the CDR3, the full variable domain is DSGVTQTPKHLITATGQRVTLRCSPRSGDLSVYWYQQSLDQGLQFLIQYYNGEERAKGNILERFSAQQFPDLHSELNLSSLELGDSALYFCASSEWTENTEAFFGQGTRLTVV.

V and J are TRBV6-1 and TRBJ1-5, with 7 bases identical to TRBD1. Germline V gene data show CDR1 as MNHNS and CDR2 as SASEGT. The V and J ends lost 9 bases and 7 bases, in that order; junction bases with no gene match: 9. The CDR3 extends over 13 amino acids. The DNA of the CDR3 is TGTGCCAGTTATAACAGGGGCGGGCAGCCCCAGCATTTT. This sequence encodes CASYNRGGQPQHF.